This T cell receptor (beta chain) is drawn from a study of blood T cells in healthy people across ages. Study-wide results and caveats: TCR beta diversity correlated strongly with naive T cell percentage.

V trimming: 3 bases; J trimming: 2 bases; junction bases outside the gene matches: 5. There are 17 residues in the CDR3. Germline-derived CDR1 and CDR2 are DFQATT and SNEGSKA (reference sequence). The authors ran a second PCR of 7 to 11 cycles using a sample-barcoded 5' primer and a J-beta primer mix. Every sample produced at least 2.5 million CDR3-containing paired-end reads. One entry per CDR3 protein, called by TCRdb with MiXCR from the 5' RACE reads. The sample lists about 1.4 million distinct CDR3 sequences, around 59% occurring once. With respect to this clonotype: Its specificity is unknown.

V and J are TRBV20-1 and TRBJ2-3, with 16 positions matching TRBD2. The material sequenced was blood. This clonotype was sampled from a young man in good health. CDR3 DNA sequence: TGCAGTGCTAGGGGACTAGCGGGAGGGGTTACCACAGATACGCAGTATTTT. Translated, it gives CSARGLAGGVTTDTQYF.